This TCR beta chain was recorded in a study of blood T cell repertoires in COVID-19. Original handling: Amplifying reference gene primers gave estimates of nucleated cell counts. TCRdb's table, derived via immunoSEQ multiplex PCR, lists solely in-frame clones and lacks some. For V, J and clone size, that table is used; D and trimming come from the DNA. Of 400,000 to 450,000 clones listed, 75% to 90% are singletons. Donors of Cohort 3 who recovered were those that had two negative PCRs, clearance, or symptom resolution. The V and J ends lost 4 bases and 4 bases respectively, with 13 bases between them. This CDR3 region has 14 residues. In germline, CDR1 is KGHSH, CDR2 LQKENI.

This chain links TRBV18 with TRBJ2-5; TRBD2 might be the D (5 bases). The specimen was PBMCs or T cells enriched from blood (not recorded which). This receptor was identified in a man younger than 45 who had recovered from COVID-19. Here the CDR3 DNA reads TGTGCCAGCTCACTCGAAGGGAGCCCAGAGACCCAGTACTTC. Its protein is CASSLEGSPETQYF.